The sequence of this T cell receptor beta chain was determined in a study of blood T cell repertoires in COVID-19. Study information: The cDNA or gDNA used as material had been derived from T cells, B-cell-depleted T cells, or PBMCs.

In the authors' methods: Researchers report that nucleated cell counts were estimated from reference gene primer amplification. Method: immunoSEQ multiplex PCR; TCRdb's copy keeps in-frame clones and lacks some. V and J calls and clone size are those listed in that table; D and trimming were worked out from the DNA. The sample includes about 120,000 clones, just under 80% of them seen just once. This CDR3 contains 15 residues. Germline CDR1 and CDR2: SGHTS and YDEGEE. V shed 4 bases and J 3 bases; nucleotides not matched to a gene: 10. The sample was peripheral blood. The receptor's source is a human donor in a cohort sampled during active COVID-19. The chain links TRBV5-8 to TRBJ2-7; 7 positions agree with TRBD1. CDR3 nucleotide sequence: TGTGCCAGCAGCCCGAGAGGACAGGCTTACTACGAGCAGTACTTC. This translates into CASSPRGQAYYEQYF.